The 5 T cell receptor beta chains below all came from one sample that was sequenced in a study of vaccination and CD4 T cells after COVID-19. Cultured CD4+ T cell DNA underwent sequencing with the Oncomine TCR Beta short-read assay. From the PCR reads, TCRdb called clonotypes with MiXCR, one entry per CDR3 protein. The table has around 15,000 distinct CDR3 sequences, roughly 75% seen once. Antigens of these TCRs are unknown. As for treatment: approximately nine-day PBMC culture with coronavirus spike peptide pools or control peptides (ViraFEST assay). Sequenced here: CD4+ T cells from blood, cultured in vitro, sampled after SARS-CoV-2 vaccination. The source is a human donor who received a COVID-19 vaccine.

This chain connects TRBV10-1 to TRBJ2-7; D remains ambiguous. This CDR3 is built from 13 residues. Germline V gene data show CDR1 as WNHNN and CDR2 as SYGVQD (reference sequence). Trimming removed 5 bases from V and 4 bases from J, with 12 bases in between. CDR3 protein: CASSWSEGYEQYF. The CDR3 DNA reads TGCGCCAGCAGTTGGTCAGAAGGTTACGAGCAGTACTTC.

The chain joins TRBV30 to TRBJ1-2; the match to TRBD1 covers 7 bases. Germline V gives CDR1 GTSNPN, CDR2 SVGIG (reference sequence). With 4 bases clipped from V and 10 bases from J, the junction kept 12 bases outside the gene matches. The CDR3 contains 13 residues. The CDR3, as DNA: TGTGCCTGGATAGGAGACAGGGCCAAAATCTACACCTTC. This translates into CAWIGDRAKIYTF.

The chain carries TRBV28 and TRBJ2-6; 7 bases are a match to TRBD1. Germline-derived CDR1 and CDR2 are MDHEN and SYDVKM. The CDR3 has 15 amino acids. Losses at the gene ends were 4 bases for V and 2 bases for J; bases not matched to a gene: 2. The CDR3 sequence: CASSSGTAGANVLTF. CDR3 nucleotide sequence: TGTGCCAGCAGTTCTGGGACAGCTGGGGCCAACGTCCTGACTTTC.

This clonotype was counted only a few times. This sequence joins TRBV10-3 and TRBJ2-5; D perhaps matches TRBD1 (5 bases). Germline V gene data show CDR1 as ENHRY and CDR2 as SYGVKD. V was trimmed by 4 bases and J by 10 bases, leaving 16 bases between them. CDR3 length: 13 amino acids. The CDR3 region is CAISVFIQGSQYF. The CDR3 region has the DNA TGTGCCATCAGTGTCTTCATCCAGGGAAGCCAGTACTTC.

DNA of the CDR3: TGTGCCAGCAGGACCAAGGGGGCATCGTGGACTGAAGCTTTCTTT. The encoded protein is CASRTKGASWTEAFF. The genes are TRBV2 and TRBJ1-1; 7 nucleotides align to TRBD1. The junction had 12 bases not matched to a gene; V was cut back by 6 bases and J by 5 bases. CDR1 is SNHLY and CDR2 is FYNNEI in the germline V gene. The length of the CDR3 is 15 residues.